This T cell receptor (beta chain) was found in a study of cytomegalovirus exposure and HLA in healthy donors. It was with 60 Vbeta and 13 Jbeta primers that the PCR ran. Generated by immunoSEQ multiplex PCR, the TCRdb table keeps only in-frame clones and is missing some. The sample consists of 200,000 to 250,000 clones, 77% of them appearing once. Study outcomes and limitations: Only CMV serostatus was available as immune exposure information. Among the most significant clusters, several appeared linked to common viral pathogens in a later analysis. Prior analysis indicated that the majority of TCR beta V segments exhibited productivity approximately 87% or approximately 30% of the time. For most subjects, TCR beta sequences were reported to predict HLA-A and HLA-B alleles with accuracy.

As to this clone: Its antigen is unknown.

Germline lookup yields CDR1 MNHNS and CDR2 SASEGT. This CDR3 contains 14 residues. The trim removed 2 bases at V and 5 bases at J, leaving 4 bases unmatched. What was sequenced was PBMCs. This rearrangement joins TRBV6-1 to TRBJ1-2; TRBD1 aligns across 8 bases. This receptor was identified in a woman in her fifties or sixties in good health and CMV-seropositive. CDR3 in amino acids: CASSELGTGYGYTF. The CDR3 nucleotides are TGTGCCAGCAGTGAACTTGGGACAGGTTATGGCTACACCTTC.